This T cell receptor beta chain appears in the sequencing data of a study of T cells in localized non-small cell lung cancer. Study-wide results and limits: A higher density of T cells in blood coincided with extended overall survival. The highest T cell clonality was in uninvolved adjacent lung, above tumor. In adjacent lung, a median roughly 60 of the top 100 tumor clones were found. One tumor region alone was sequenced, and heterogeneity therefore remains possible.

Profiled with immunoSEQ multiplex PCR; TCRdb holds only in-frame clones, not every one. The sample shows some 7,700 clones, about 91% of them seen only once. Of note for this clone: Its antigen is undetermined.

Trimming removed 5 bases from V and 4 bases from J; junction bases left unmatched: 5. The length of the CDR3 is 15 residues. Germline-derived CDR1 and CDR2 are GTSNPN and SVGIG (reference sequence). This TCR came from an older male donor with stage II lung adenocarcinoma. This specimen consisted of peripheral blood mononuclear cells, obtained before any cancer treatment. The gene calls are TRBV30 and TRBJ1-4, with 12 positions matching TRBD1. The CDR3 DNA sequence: TGTGCCTGGGGGGGACAGGGGGCCAATAATGAAAAACTGTTTTTT. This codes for CAWGGQGANNEKLFF.